The following is a TCR beta chain sequence with its context. These data are taken from a study of blood T cell repertoires in COVID-19. TCRdb's copy holds only in-frame clones and misses some; the assay was immunoSEQ multiplex PCR. The table has approximately 200,000 clones, about four fifths seen once. The CDR3 runs to 14 residues. The V end lost 7 bases, the J end lost 8 bases, and 17 bases lay between the germline ends. Germline loops: CDR1 SGHTA, CDR2 FQGNSA. The chain combines TRBV7-2 with TRBJ2-2; a possible D gene is TRBD2 (6 bases). The TCR originated in a middle-aged woman with acute COVID-19. Source material: PBMCs or T cells enriched from blood (not recorded which). CDR3 DNA: TGTGCCAGCACCCCTTTCCGGGGGTTTGGGGAGCTGTTTTTT. Translation: CASTPFRGFGELFF. Combining the CDR3 with reference TRBV7-2 and TRBJ2-2 gives the whole variable domain GAGVSQSPSNKVTEKGKDVELRCDPISGHTALYWYRQSLGQGLEFLIYFQGNSAPDKSGLPSDRFSAERTGGSVSTLTIQRTQQEDSAVYLCASTPFRGFGELFFGEGSRLTVL.